The 27 T cell receptor beta chains in this list originate from one sample, sequenced in a study of blood T cell repertoires in COVID-19. Clones were read by immunoSEQ multiplex PCR, and TCRdb kept only the in-frame ones, dropping some. The sample carries 45,000 to 75,000 clones, around 88% recorded once. Sequenced: peripheral blood. All receptors come from a man between 60 and 75 years old with acute or convalescent COVID-19.

This chain uses TRBV9 with TRBJ2-3; 8 nucleotides line up with TRBD2. V lost 4 bases, J lost 0 bases, and 7 bases stayed unmatched. Germline-derived CDR1 and CDR2 are SGDLS and YYNGEE. The CDR3 runs 16 residues. The CDR3 DNA sequence: TGTGCCAGCAGCCCCCGGCCTAGCGGGAGCACAGATACGCAGTATTTT. It encodes CASSPRPSGSTDTQYF.

This clone was seen once. Other DNA variants within this sample encode the same CDR3. The chain recombines TRBV7-3 with TRBJ2-1; a weak D match, TRBD1 (6 bases). Deletions cut 4 bases from V and 7 bases from J, with 17 bases between. The CDR3 has 15 amino acids. Germline CDR1 is SGHTA and CDR2 is FQGTGA. The CDR3 loop reads CASSSVAGVGNEQFF. The CDR3 region has the DNA TGTGCCAGCAGCTCCGTAGCAGGGGTCGGGAATGAGCAGTTCTTC.

The chain links TRBV28 to TRBJ2-5, with D possibly being TRBD2 (5 bases). Germline CDR1 reads MDHEN; CDR2 reads SYDVKM. Deletions cut 2 bases from V and 6 bases from J, with 10 bases between. This CDR3 is built from 13 residues. The CDR3 protein is CASSLLAQKTQYF. In DNA form, the CDR3 reads TGTGCCAGCAGTTTACTAGCTCAAAAGACCCAGTACTTC.

Only one count was recorded for this clone. J is TRBJ2-7 and V is TRBV3-1 (or the pseudogene TRBV3-2); tentative D call: TRBD2 (5 bases). The CDR3 contains 14 residues. Trimming stripped 2 bases from V and 3 bases from J, with 11 bases between. Germline values: CDR1 LGHDT, CDR2 YNNKEL (reference sequence). The CDR3 loop reads CASSQRTLLYEQYF. The DNA for the CDR3 is TGTGCCAGCAGCCAAAGGACTCTCCTCTACGAGCAGTACTTC.

The chain recombines TRBV19 with TRBJ2-3; D is uncertain. The germline V and J ends were trimmed by 4 bases and 5 bases, with 10 bases remaining between them. CDR3 length: 13 amino acids. Germline CDR1 LNHDA, CDR2 SQIVND (reference sequence). The CDR3 reads CASSTLLVDTQYF. CDR3 sequence (DNA): TGTGCCAGTAGTACCCTACTGGTAGATACGCAGTATTTT.

This chain uses TRBV10-1 with TRBJ2-1, with D maybe TRBD1 (6 bases). This CDR3 spans 12 amino acids. CDR1 is WNHNN and CDR2 is SYGVQD in the germline V gene (reference sequence). V dropped 3 bases and J dropped 10 bases, with 10 bases sitting between them. DNA of the CDR3: TGCGCCAGCAGTGACCCGGACAGCGAGCAGTTCTTC. This gives the protein CASSDPDSEQFF.

V gene TRBV28 combines with J gene TRBJ1-3; D gene unclear. The V end lost 5 bases, the J end lost 2 bases, and 10 bases lay between the germline ends. Germline CDR1 MDHEN, CDR2 SYDVKM. The CDR3 contains 14 residues. The CDR3 loop is CASSTRVTGNTIYF. The CDR3 region has the DNA TGTGCCAGCAGTACACGGGTTACTGGAAACACCATATATTTT.

The chain is built from TRBV10-3 and TRBJ1-4; possible D gene TRBD1, 5 bases. Trimming took off 4 bases at V and 6 bases at J, with 9 bases between the two ends. This CDR3 contains 13 residues. The germline CDR1 and CDR2 sequences are ENHRY and SYGVKD. The CDR3 protein is CAISGRDHEKLFF. In nucleotides, the CDR3 is TGTGCCATCAGTGGGCGGGACCATGAAAAACTGTTTTTT.

This chain connects TRBV23-1 to TRBJ2-7; 9 nucleotides agree with TRBD1. TRBV23-1 is treated as an ORF (open reading frame) with a function not yet certain. This CDR3 has 20 amino acids. Unmatched junction bases numbered 15, after V lost 0 bases and J lost 0 bases. CDR3 DNA sequence: TGCGCCAGCAGTCAATCTAGATTTCAACCGGGACAGGGTTGCTCCTACGAGCAGTACTTC. The encoded protein is CASSQSRFQPGQGCSYEQYF.

The CDR3 sequence is CASKGLAGAYNEQFF. CDR3 nucleotides: TGTGCCAGCAAGGGACTAGCGGGGGCATACAATGAGCAGTTCTTC. V and J are TRBV28 and TRBJ2-1; TRBD2 agrees at 14 bases. Trimming took 7 bases from V and 4 from J; bases not matched to a gene: 3. This CDR3 has 15 residues. The germline CDR1 and CDR2 sequences are MDHEN and SYDVKM.

The chain uses TRBV5-1 and TRBJ2-5, with TRBD2 matching 8 bases. Germline V gene lookup returns CDR1 SGHRS and CDR2 YFSETQ. This CDR3 has 16 amino acids. With V trimmed by 0 bases and J by 1 base, 5 bases remained unmatched. CDR3 protein: CASSLVREAGQETQYF. CDR3 bases: TGCGCCAGCAGCTTGGTGCGGGAGGCGGGCCAAGAGACCCAGTACTTC.

The chain is built from TRBV28 and TRBJ1-4; 9 bases map to TRBD1. The germline CDR1 and CDR2 sequences are MDHEN and SYDVKM. V gave up 5 bases and J gave up 4 bases; unmatched junction bases: 5. This CDR3 spans 15 amino acids. The CDR3 is CASSPGQGNNEKLFF. The CDR3 DNA sequence: TGTGCCAGCAGTCCCGGACAGGGGAATAATGAAAAACTGTTTTTT.

The rearrangement uses TRBV7-9 and TRBJ1-6, with 7 bases fitting TRBD1. CDR3 length: 16 residues. Germline V CDR1 and CDR2: SEHNR, FQNEAQ (reference sequence). V shed 4 bases and J 6 bases; nucleotides not matched to a gene: 9. CDR3 residues: CASSSPTGAANSPLHF. The CDR3 DNA follows: TGTGCCAGCAGCTCGCCCACAGGGGCGGCTAATTCACCCCTCCACTTT. Variable domain in full (rest from reference TRBV7-9 and TRBJ1-6): DTGVSQNPRHKITKRGQNVTFRCDPISEHNRLYWYRQTLGQGPEFLTYFQNEAQLEKSRLLSDRFSAERPKGSFSTLEIQRTEQGDSAMYLCASSSPTGAANSPLHFGNGTRLTVT.

The CDR3 loop is CASRGTGFNYGYTF. The CDR3 DNA sequence: TGTGCCAGCAGGGGGACAGGGTTTAACTATGGCTACACCTTC. The chain joins TRBV6-5 to TRBJ1-2; 9 nucleotides match TRBD1. V was pared by 6 bases and J by 1 base, with 3 bases of the junction left unmatched. Germline V gene sequence: CDR1 MNHEY, CDR2 SVGAGI. This CDR3 contains 14 residues.

The V gene is TRBV20-1, the J gene TRBJ1-2; the D is unclear. CDR1 DFQATT and CDR2 SNEGSKA come from the germline V gene (reference sequence). This CDR3 comprises 11 residues. Trimming left V 6 bases short and J 7 bases short, with 12 bases between. Here the CDR3 reads CSAGRLAGYTF. Here the CDR3 DNA reads TGCAGTGCCGGCCGACTGGCTGGCTACACCTTC.

V gene TRBV7-8 combines with J gene TRBJ2-7; TRBD2 matches at 11 bases. After removal of 1 base from V and 6 bases from J, the junction contained 5 bases not matched to a gene. Germline-derived CDR1 and CDR2 are SGHVS and FQNEAQ. The CDR3 extends over 15 amino acids. In DNA, the CDR3 is TGTGCCAGCAGCTTAGGGCTAGCGGGAGGCATCGAGCAGTACTTC. It yields the protein CASSLGLAGGIEQYF.

The rearrangement uses TRBV27 and TRBJ1-2; 9 bases are shared with TRBD1. Per the germline V gene, CDR1 is MNHEY and CDR2 is SMNVEV (reference sequence). The CDR3 loop spans 13 amino acids. The CDR3: CPLPDRGIQGYTF. The CDR3 DNA reads as TGTCCGCTCCCGGACAGGGGAATTCAAGGCTACACCTTC.

The V gene is TRBV5-1, the J gene TRBJ2-7; 10 bases line up with TRBD1. Germline V CDR1 and CDR2: SGHRS, YFSETQ. This CDR3 is built from 14 residues. V shed 4 bases, J shed 2 bases, and the junction held 3 bases outside the gene matches. The CDR3 DNA reads TGCGCCAGCAGCGCAGACAGGGGGCCCTACGAGCAGTACTTC. This codes for CASSADRGPYEQYF.

The chain carries TRBV11-2 and TRBJ2-3; 11 bases agree with TRBD2. Germline assignment: CDR1 SGHAT and CDR2 FQNNGV. The V and J ends lost 3 bases and 4 bases, in that order; junction bases with no gene match: 3. The CDR3 consists of 15 residues. The CDR3 region is CASSFTSGSPDTQYF. The CDR3 DNA reads TGTGCCAGCAGCTTTACTAGCGGGAGTCCAGATACGCAGTATTTT. Full variable domain (missing parts from reference TRBV11-2 and TRBJ2-3): EAGVAQSPRYKIIEKRQSVAFWCNPISGHATLYWYQQILGQGPKLLIQFQNNGVVDDSQLPKDRFSAERLKGVDSTLKIQPAKLEDSAVYLCASSFTSGSPDTQYFGPGTRLTVL.

The V call is TRBV6-5, the J call TRBJ2-7; tentative D call: TRBD1 (6 bases). Trimming cost V 6 bases and J 1 base, with 13 bases left between them. The CDR3 length is 14 residues. Germline V gene lookup returns CDR1 MNHEY and CDR2 SVGAGI. The DNA for the CDR3 is TGTGCCAGCAGAACCCGAGACAGGTCCTACGAGCAGTACTTC. Its protein product is CASRTRDRSYEQYF.

This chain uses TRBV6-6 with TRBJ1-2, with 7 bases aligning to TRBD1. Germline V lookup: CDR1 MNHNY, CDR2 SVGAGI (reference sequence). The J segment lost 5 bases and the V segment lost 0 bases, leaving 6 bases of the junction unmatched. The CDR3 loop spans 15 amino acids. The CDR3 DNA reads TGTGCCAGCAGTTACTCCCCAGGGGGGAGTTATGGCTACACCTTC. Its translation: CASSYSPGGSYGYTF.

This rearrangement joins TRBV5-1 to TRBJ2-1; 7 bases fit TRBD1. CDR1 SGHRS and CDR2 YFSETQ come from the germline V gene. The J segment lost 0 bases and the V segment lost 4 bases, leaving 1 base of the junction unmatched. This CDR3 region has 14 residues. The CDR3 sequence is CASSRDSSYNEQFF. Written as DNA, the CDR3 is TGCGCCAGCAGCCGGGACAGCTCCTACAATGAGCAGTTCTTC.

The rearrangement links TRBV28 to TRBJ2-5; TRBD1 aligns across 8 bases. V shed 5 bases, J shed 5 bases, and the junction held 19 bases outside the gene matches. CDR1 and CDR2 (germline): MDHEN, SYDVKM. The length of the CDR3 is 18 residues. CDR3 nucleotides: TGTGCCAGCAGTCCCATGAGGACAGGGAATCCCGCATTGGAGACCCAGTACTTC. It specifies CASSPMRTGNPALETQYF. Full variable domain (outside the CDR3, taken from reference TRBV28 and TRBJ2-5): DVKVTQSSRYLVKRTGEKVFLECVQDMDHENMFWYRQDPGLGLRLIYFSYDVKMKEKGDIPEGYSVSREKKERFSLILESASTNQTSMYLCASSPMRTGNPALETQYFGPGTRLLVL.

The genes are TRBV7-6 and TRBJ2-2; the match to TRBD2 covers 7 bases. V was pared by 4 bases and J by 3 bases, with 8 bases of the junction left unmatched. This CDR3 has 16 residues. Per germline, CDR1 SGHVS and CDR2 FNYEAQ. CDR3 bases: TGTGCCAGCAGCTCCCGTCCGGGGGGTGACACCGGGGAGCTGTTTTTT. Its protein is CASSSRPGGDTGELFF.

This chain uses TRBV28 with TRBJ1-4, with TRBD1 as a possible D gene (5 bases). V was trimmed by 2 bases and J by 6 bases, leaving 13 bases between them. Germline V gene lookup returns CDR1 MDHEN and CDR2 SYDVKM. This CDR3 is built from 15 residues. This chain's CDR3 is CASSLRGEVDEKLFF. As DNA, the CDR3 is TGTGCCAGCAGTTTAAGAGGGGAGGTGGATGAAAAACTGTTTTTT.

The chain combines TRBV6-5 with TRBJ2-3; D not resolved. The V end was cut by 5 bases, the J end by 1 base, with 10 bases between. Germline V gene lookup returns CDR1 MNHEY and CDR2 SVGAGI. The CDR3 loop spans 14 amino acids. The CDR3 here is CASSLNRGTDTQYF. The DNA for the CDR3 is TGTGCCAGCAGTCTAAACCGGGGCACAGATACGCAGTATTTT.

The chain has TRBV2 and TRBJ2-1, with D perhaps TRBD1 (5 bases). V was cut by 6 bases and J by 11 bases, with 14 bases left in between. Germline CDR1 and CDR2: SNHLY and FYNNEI. The length of the CDR3 is 12 residues. The CDR3 DNA sequence: TGTGCCAGCAGGAAGGGGCCCGACAAGCAGTTCTTC. It specifies CASRKGPDKQFF.